Below, one T cell receptor (beta chain) is given with its context. Its antigen is as yet unknown. Via 5' RACE with UMI labels, TRB cDNA libraries were prepared. TCRdb re-analyzed the 5' RACE reads; it lists each CDR3 protein once, without DNA. The data include roughly 120,000 distinct CDR3 sequences; the top ten clones carry about 0.61%. Germline CDR1 SGHAT, CDR2 FQNNGV. The CDR3 is made up of 17 amino acids. This sample was included in a study of CXCR3-negative and CXCR3-positive naive CD8 T cells. Study findings and constraints: A higher hydrophobicity marked the TRB CDR3s of CXCR3-positive naive cells versus CXCR3-negative naive cells.

The chain uses TRBV11-2 and TRBJ2-2; TCRdb lists TRBD1, though no DNA is available to test this call. Sequenced sample: naive CXCR3+ CD8+ T cells from blood. Stated subset: CD45RO-CCR7+CD27+CD95- naive CD8+ T cells expressing CXCR3 (TNR3+). The TCR sequence derives from a human donor in good health. Some clones in this sample may be carry-over from other donors' samples. CDR3 amino acids: CASSLPPGSLGGGELFF.